This T cell receptor (beta chain) came from a study of CD8+CD57+ T cells in acquired aplastic anemia. At the level of the study: On average, sorted CD4+ and CD8+ cells gave 3 to 3.5 ug of DNA.

The CDR3 is 17 amino acids. V shed 5 bases, J shed 9 bases, and the junction held 18 bases outside the gene matches. Both TCR beta VDJ combination and CDR3 sequence profiling were carried out. Genomic DNA was the template for this profiling. TCRdb analysed the reads with MiXCR anew, one entry per CDR3 protein. Counted here are some 290,000 distinct CDR3 sequences, roughly 50% occurring once; the ten biggest clones make up approximately 8.2%. The clonotype originates from a human donor with severe aplastic anemia or a healthy control (not recorded which). Sequencing was carried out using sorted CD4+, CD8+, or CD8+CD57+ T cells (not recorded which) from PBMCs. The rearrangement links TRBV12-3 or TRBV12-4 to TRBJ2-5, with 10 bases that match TRBD1. The CDR3 DNA sequence: TGTGCCAGCAGTACCTGGAGTTGGGACAGGGGAGATCAGCCCCAGTACTTC. This encodes CASSTWSWDRGDQPQYF.